This T cell receptor beta chain appears in the sequencing data of a study of CD8 T cells in Susac syndrome. Study summary: Treatment at blood withdrawal was none, corticosteroids, or intravenous immunoglobulin alone in Susac syndrome patients.

The CDR3 is 14 residues long. V was trimmed by 7 bases and J by 1 base, leaving 15 bases between them. Germline V lookup: CDR1 SGHTS, CDR2 YDEGEE. After extraction with the RNeasy kit, roughly 0.5 to 1 ug of the RNA was reverse transcribed using random hexamers. One entry per CDR3 protein, called by TCRdb with MiXCR from the immunoSEQ multiplex PCR reads. Counted here are more than 150,000 distinct CDR3 sequences, approximately 95% occurring once; the ten biggest clones make up 0.15% to 0.2%. The rearrangement joins TRBV5-8 to TRBJ2-7; D remains unclear. The clonotype originates from a human donor with Susac syndrome. The sequencing input was CD8+ T cells from PBMCs. The CDR3 spells CASLPDDESYEQYF. CDR3 in DNA: TGTGCCAGCCTCCCAGACGACGAATCCTACGAGCAGTACTTC. The whole variable domain, remainder taken from reference TRBV5-8 and TRBJ2-7, is EAGVTQSPTHLIKTRGQQATLRCSPISGHTSVYWYQQALGLGLQFLLWYDEGEERNRGNFPPRFSGRQFPNYSSELNVNALELEDSALYLCASLPDDESYEQYFGPGTRLTVT.